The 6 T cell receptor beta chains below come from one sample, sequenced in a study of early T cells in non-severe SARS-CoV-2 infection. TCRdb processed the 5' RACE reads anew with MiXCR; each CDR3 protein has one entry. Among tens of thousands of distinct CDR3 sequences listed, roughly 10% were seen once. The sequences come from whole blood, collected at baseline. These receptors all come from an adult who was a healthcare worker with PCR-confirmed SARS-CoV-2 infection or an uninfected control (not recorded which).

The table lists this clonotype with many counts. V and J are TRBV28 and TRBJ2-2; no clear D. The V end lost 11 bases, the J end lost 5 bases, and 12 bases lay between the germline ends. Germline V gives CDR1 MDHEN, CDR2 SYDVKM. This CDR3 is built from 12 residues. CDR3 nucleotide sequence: TGTGCCGCAATCGGATTGACCGGGGAGCTGTTTTTT. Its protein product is CAAIGLTGELFF.

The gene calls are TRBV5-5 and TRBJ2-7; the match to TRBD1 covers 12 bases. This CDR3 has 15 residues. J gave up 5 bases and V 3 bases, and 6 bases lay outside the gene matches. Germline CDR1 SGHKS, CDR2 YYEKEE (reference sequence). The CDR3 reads CASSWGQGALNEQYF. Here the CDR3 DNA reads TGTGCCAGCAGCTGGGGACAGGGGGCCTTGAACGAGCAGTACTTC.

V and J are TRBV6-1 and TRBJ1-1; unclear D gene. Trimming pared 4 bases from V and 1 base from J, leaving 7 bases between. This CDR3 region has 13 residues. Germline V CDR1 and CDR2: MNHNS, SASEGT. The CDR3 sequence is CASSVKGNTEAFF. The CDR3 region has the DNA TGTGCCAGCAGTGTGAAGGGGAACACTGAAGCTTTCTTT.

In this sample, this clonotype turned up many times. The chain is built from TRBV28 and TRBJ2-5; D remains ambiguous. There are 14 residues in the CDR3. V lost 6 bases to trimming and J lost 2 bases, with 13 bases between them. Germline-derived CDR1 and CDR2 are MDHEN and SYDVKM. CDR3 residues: CASRPPHPQETQYF. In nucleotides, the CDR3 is TGTGCCAGCAGACCCCCCCATCCACAAGAGACCCAGTACTTC.

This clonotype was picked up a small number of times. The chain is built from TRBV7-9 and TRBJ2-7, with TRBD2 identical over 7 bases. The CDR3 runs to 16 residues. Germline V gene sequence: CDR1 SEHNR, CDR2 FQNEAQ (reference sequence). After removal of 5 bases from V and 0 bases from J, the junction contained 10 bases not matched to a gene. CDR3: CASSPLARTSSYEQYF. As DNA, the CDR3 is TGTGCCAGCAGCCCACTGGCCCGGACTAGCTCCTACGAGCAGTACTTC. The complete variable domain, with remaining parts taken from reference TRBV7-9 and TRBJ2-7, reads DTGVSQNPRHKITKRGQNVTFRCDPISEHNRLYWYRQTLGQGPEFLTYFQNEAQLEKSRLLSDRFSAERPKGSFSTLEIQRTEQGDSAMYLCASSPLARTSSYEQYFGPGTRLTVT.

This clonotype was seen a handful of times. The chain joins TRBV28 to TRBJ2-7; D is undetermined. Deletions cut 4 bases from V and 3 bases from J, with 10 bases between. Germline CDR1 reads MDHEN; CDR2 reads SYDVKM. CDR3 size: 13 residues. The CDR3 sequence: CASSSRAVYEQYF. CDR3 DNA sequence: TGTGCCAGCAGTTCCCGGGCTGTCTACGAGCAGTACTTC.